These T cell receptor beta chains were read from a single sample in a study of blood T cells in healthy people across ages. TCRdb used MiXCR to reprocess the 5' RACE reads, holding one entry per CDR3 protein. The top ten clones hold 6.5% to 8.5% of a sample with about 1,800,000 distinct CDR3 sequences, roughly 27% of them seen once. Sequencing input: blood. The receptors were gathered from a woman aged 25 to 45 in good health. Each CDR3 is given with its conserved first and last residue. The D gene is left open where the match is weak. Size is omitted from some rows. Given values are once, few, many or a class for expanded clones.

cdr3_aa: CASSLWGTRGIEQYF; cdr3_nt: TGTGCCAGCAGCTTGTGGGGGACGCGGGGGATCGAGCAGTACTTC; clone_size: few; v_call: TRBV7-9; cdr3_length: 15; d_call: TRBD2; j_call: TRBJ2-7
cdr3_aa: CASSLARTAYNEQFF; cdr3_nt: TGTGCCAGCAGTTTAGCGAGGACTGCCTACAATGAGCAGTTCTTC; clone_size: many; v_call: TRBV12-3/TRBV12-4; cdr3_length: 15; d_call: .; j_call: TRBJ2-1
cdr3_aa: CSATDLREQYF; cdr3_nt: TGCAGTGCAACCGATCTCCGCGAGCAGTACTTC; clone_size: few; v_call: TRBV20-1; cdr3_length: 11; d_call: .; j_call: TRBJ2-7
cdr3_aa: CASTPGVVGGEAFF; cdr3_nt: TGTGCCAGCACCCCGGGGGTGGTCGGCGGTGAAGCTTTCTTT; clone_size: .; v_call: TRBV7-9; cdr3_length: 14; d_call: .; j_call: TRBJ1-1
cdr3_aa: CASSLARGGIKDLAFF; cdr3_nt: TGTGCCAGCAGCTTAGCCCGTGGGGGGATAAAAGATTTAGCTTTCTTT; clone_size: .; v_call: TRBV7-2; cdr3_length: 16; d_call: .; j_call: TRBJ1-1
cdr3_aa: CSVGGRPSNIGELFF; cdr3_nt: TGCAGCGTCGGGGGCAGACCTTCGAACATCGGGGAGCTGTTTTTT; clone_size: .; v_call: TRBV29-1; cdr3_length: 15; d_call: .; j_call: TRBJ2-2
cdr3_aa: CASSWGGAGVSHEQYF; cdr3_nt: TGTGCCAGCAGTTGGGGTGGAGCGGGAGTTTCGCACGAGCAGTACTTC; clone_size: .; v_call: TRBV11-2; cdr3_length: 16; d_call: TRBD2; j_call: TRBJ2-7
cdr3_aa: CSVISGGVDTQYF; cdr3_nt: TGCAGCGTGATTAGCGGGGGTGTAGATACGCAGTATTTT; clone_size: few; v_call: TRBV29-1; cdr3_length: 13; d_call: TRBD2; j_call: TRBJ2-3
cdr3_aa: CSARNTDLTTSSYNEQFF; cdr3_nt: TGCAGTGCTAGAAATACTGACCTTACCACCAGCTCCTACAATGAGCAGTTCTTC; clone_size: few; v_call: TRBV20-1; cdr3_length: 18; d_call: .; j_call: TRBJ2-1
cdr3_aa: CASSLGLTSGGFSYEQYF; cdr3_nt: TGCGCCAGCAGCTTGGGGCTGACTAGCGGGGGTTTTTCCTACGAGCAGTACTTC; clone_size: few; v_call: TRBV5-1; cdr3_length: 18; d_call: TRBD2; j_call: TRBJ2-7
cdr3_aa: CATSRRTRSTSTDTQYF; cdr3_nt: TGTGCCACCAGCAGGAGAACCAGGAGCACTAGCACAGATACGCAGTATTTT; clone_size: .; v_call: TRBV15; cdr3_length: 17; d_call: .; j_call: TRBJ2-3
cdr3_aa: CASSSPNTFSSYNEQFF; cdr3_nt: TGTGCCAGCAGTTCCCCCAACACTTTCAGCTCCTACAATGAGCAGTTCTTC; clone_size: .; v_call: TRBV6-5; cdr3_length: 17; d_call: .; j_call: TRBJ2-1
cdr3_aa: CTSRPNNEQFF; cdr3_nt: TGTACCAGCAGACCCAACAATGAGCAGTTCTTC; clone_size: .; v_call: TRBV2; cdr3_length: 11; d_call: .; j_call: TRBJ2-1
cdr3_aa: CASSLSGGTHNEQFF; cdr3_nt: TGTGCCAGCAGTTTATCCGGGGGTACCCACAATGAGCAGTTCTTC; clone_size: .; v_call: TRBV28; cdr3_length: 15; d_call: .; j_call: TRBJ2-1
cdr3_aa: CASSLARGPGYGYTF; cdr3_nt: TGTGCCAGCAGCTTAGCCAGGGGGCCGGGCTATGGCTACACCTTC; clone_size: few; v_call: TRBV11-2; cdr3_length: 15; d_call: TRBD1; j_call: TRBJ1-2
cdr3_aa: CATSNLNNEQFF; cdr3_nt: TGTGCCACCAGCAACCTTAACAATGAGCAGTTCTTC; clone_size: few; v_call: TRBV15; cdr3_length: 12; d_call: .; j_call: TRBJ2-1
cdr3_aa: CSAARQGFFHEQFF; cdr3_nt: TGCAGTGCAGCTAGACAGGGGTTTTTCCATGAGCAGTTCTTC; clone_size: few; v_call: TRBV20-1; cdr3_length: 14; d_call: TRBD1; j_call: TRBJ2-1
cdr3_aa: CASSLARQDTDTQYF; cdr3_nt: TGTGCCAGCAGCTTAGCGCGACAGGACACAGATACGCAGTATTTT; clone_size: .; v_call: TRBV7-2; cdr3_length: 15; d_call: .; j_call: TRBJ2-3
cdr3_aa: CSAGTSGRNEQYF; cdr3_nt: TGCAGCGCCGGGACTAGCGGGAGAAACGAGCAGTACTTC; clone_size: many; v_call: TRBV29-1; cdr3_length: 13; d_call: TRBD2; j_call: TRBJ2-7
cdr3_aa: CSARDSSGPYQETQYF; cdr3_nt: TGCAGTGCTAGGGACTCCTCTGGCCCGTACCAAGAGACCCAGTACTTC; clone_size: .; v_call: TRBV20-1; cdr3_length: 16; d_call: .; j_call: TRBJ2-5
cdr3_aa: CSASMDDHSPLHF; cdr3_nt: TGCAGCGCCAGTATGGACGATCATTCACCCCTCCACTTT; clone_size: many; v_call: TRBV29-1; cdr3_length: 13; d_call: .; j_call: TRBJ1-6
cdr3_aa: CASNLALAGGKVNEQYF; cdr3_nt: TGCGCCAGCAACTTGGCCTTAGCGGGGGGGAAGGTTAACGAGCAGTACTTC; clone_size: .; v_call: TRBV5-1; cdr3_length: 17; d_call: TRBD2; j_call: TRBJ2-7
cdr3_aa: CSARLGLNTGERFF; cdr3_nt: TGCAGTGCTAGGTTGGGCCTGAACACCGGGGAGCGGTTTTTT; clone_size: few; v_call: TRBV20-1; cdr3_length: 14; d_call: .; j_call: TRBJ2-2
cdr3_aa: CASSSTGALYEQYF; cdr3_nt: TGTGCCAGCAGCTCAACAGGGGCCCTCTACGAGCAGTACTTC; clone_size: many; v_call: TRBV7-9; cdr3_length: 14; d_call: TRBD1; j_call: TRBJ2-7
cdr3_aa: CASATGTPSFNEQFF; cdr3_nt: TGTGCCAGCGCCACCGGGACTCCCTCCTTCAATGAGCAGTTCTTC; clone_size: .; v_call: TRBV3-1; cdr3_length: 15; d_call: .; j_call: TRBJ2-1
cdr3_aa: CASVRGGAQNTEAFF; cdr3_nt: TGTGCTAGTGTTCGTGGGGGGGCGCAAAACACTGAAGCTTTCTTT; clone_size: .; v_call: TRBV12-5; cdr3_length: 15; d_call: .; j_call: TRBJ1-1
cdr3_aa: CASSFLGTSADTQYF; cdr3_nt: TGCGCCAGCAGCTTCCTAGGGACTAGCGCAGATACGCAGTATTTT; clone_size: many; v_call: TRBV5-1; cdr3_length: 15; d_call: TRBD2; j_call: TRBJ2-3
cdr3_aa: CASSEVRGFYEQYF; cdr3_nt: TGTGCCAGCAGTGAAGTCAGGGGCTTCTACGAGCAGTACTTC; clone_size: many; v_call: TRBV2; cdr3_length: 14; d_call: .; j_call: TRBJ2-7
cdr3_aa: CSAKAPGGRNEQFF; cdr3_nt: TGCAGTGCTAAGGCCCCCGGGGGGAGAAATGAGCAGTTCTTC; clone_size: .; v_call: TRBV20-1; cdr3_length: 14; d_call: TRBD2; j_call: TRBJ2-1
cdr3_aa: CASSQQAGANVLTF; cdr3_nt: TGCGCCAGCAGCCAGCAGGCCGGGGCCAACGTCCTGACTTTC; clone_size: many; v_call: TRBV5-1; cdr3_length: 14; d_call: .; j_call: TRBJ2-6
cdr3_aa: CASSFIANTEAFF; cdr3_nt: TGTGCCAGCAGTTTCATCGCGAACACTGAAGCTTTCTTT; clone_size: .; v_call: TRBV27; cdr3_length: 13; d_call: .; j_call: TRBJ1-1
cdr3_aa: CAISGSSWIKFF; cdr3_nt: TGTGCCATCAGTGGATCTAGCTGGATTAAGTTCTTC; clone_size: .; v_call: TRBV10-3; cdr3_length: 12; d_call: .; j_call: TRBJ2-1
cdr3_aa: CASSPGNLNTEAFF; cdr3_nt: TGTGCCAGCAGCCCCGGCAATCTGAACACTGAAGCTTTCTTT; clone_size: few; v_call: TRBV5-6; cdr3_length: 14; d_call: .; j_call: TRBJ1-1
cdr3_aa: CASRETGDYEQYF; cdr3_nt: TGTGCCAGCAGAGAAACAGGGGACTACGAGCAGTACTTC; clone_size: .; v_call: TRBV27; cdr3_length: 13; d_call: TRBD1; j_call: TRBJ2-7
cdr3_aa: CSASLAHEQFF; cdr3_nt: TGCAGTGCTTCTCTAGCGCACGAGCAGTTCTTC; clone_size: many; v_call: TRBV20-1; cdr3_length: 11; d_call: .; j_call: TRBJ2-1
cdr3_aa: CSVVGGEGGAFF; cdr3_nt: TGCAGCGTTGTAGGGGGCGAAGGAGGAGCTTTCTTT; clone_size: .; v_call: TRBV29-1; cdr3_length: 12; d_call: TRBD1; j_call: TRBJ1-1
cdr3_aa: CASSFTGSGELFF; cdr3_nt: TGTGCCAGCAGCTTTACAGGGTCCGGGGAGCTGTTTTTT; clone_size: few; v_call: TRBV7-9; cdr3_length: 13; d_call: .; j_call: TRBJ2-2
cdr3_aa: CASSLVGLLQETQYF; cdr3_nt: TGTGCCAGCAGCTTAGTCGGACTACTTCAAGAGACCCAGTACTTC; clone_size: .; v_call: TRBV11-2; cdr3_length: 15; d_call: .; j_call: TRBJ2-5
cdr3_aa: CASSAPRTVQGAAGNTIYF; cdr3_nt: TGTGCCAGCAGCGCACCGCGAACCGTACAGGGGGCGGCTGGAAACACCATATATTTT; clone_size: few; v_call: TRBV9; cdr3_length: 19; d_call: TRBD1; j_call: TRBJ1-3
cdr3_aa: CATPGQGHPYYNEQFF; cdr3_nt: TGTGCCACTCCGGGACAGGGTCATCCCTACTACAATGAGCAGTTCTTC; clone_size: few; v_call: TRBV24-1; cdr3_length: 16; d_call: TRBD1; j_call: TRBJ2-1
cdr3_aa: CASSRGPGDTQYF; cdr3_nt: TGCGCCAGCAGCAGGGGGCCCGGAGATACGCAGTATTTT; clone_size: .; v_call: TRBV5-1; cdr3_length: 13; d_call: TRBD1; j_call: TRBJ2-3
cdr3_aa: CASSLGRSRGTEAFF; cdr3_nt: TGCGCCAGCAGCCTCGGACGGTCGAGGGGCACTGAAGCTTTCTTT; clone_size: few; v_call: TRBV5-1; cdr3_length: 15; d_call: .; j_call: TRBJ1-1
cdr3_aa: CASQREFSYNEQFF; cdr3_nt: TGTGCCAGCCAGCGGGAGTTCTCCTACAATGAGCAGTTCTTC; clone_size: few; v_call: TRBV5-6; cdr3_length: 14; d_call: TRBD2; j_call: TRBJ2-1
cdr3_aa: CASSSTPRQGGNTEAFF; cdr3_nt: TGTGCCAGCAGTTCCACCCCCAGACAGGGCGGGAACACTGAAGCTTTCTTT; clone_size: once; v_call: TRBV12-3/TRBV12-4; cdr3_length: 17; d_call: TRBD1; j_call: TRBJ1-1
cdr3_aa: CASSPPPGPLEEQYF; cdr3_nt: TGTGCCAGCAGTCCCCCCCCAGGACCCCTGGAGGAGCAGTACTTC; clone_size: many; v_call: TRBV28; cdr3_length: 15; d_call: .; j_call: TRBJ2-7
cdr3_aa: CASSQNRGSGANVLTF; cdr3_nt: TGCGCCAGCAGCCAGAACAGGGGGTCCGGGGCCAACGTCCTGACTTTC; clone_size: many; v_call: TRBV4-3; cdr3_length: 16; d_call: TRBD1; j_call: TRBJ2-6
cdr3_aa: CASSPPMDSRNTIYF; cdr3_nt: TGTGCCAGCAGCCCTCCCATGGATTCTAGAAACACCATATATTTT; clone_size: .; v_call: TRBV3-1; cdr3_length: 15; d_call: .; j_call: TRBJ1-3
cdr3_aa: CASSLEGQGWDEQYF; cdr3_nt: TGCGCCAGCAGCTTGGAAGGACAGGGATGGGACGAGCAGTACTTC; clone_size: .; v_call: TRBV5-1; cdr3_length: 15; d_call: TRBD1; j_call: TRBJ2-7
cdr3_aa: CATSIRGGTDTQYF; cdr3_nt: TGTGCCACCAGTATCAGGGGAGGCACAGATACGCAGTATTTT; clone_size: few; v_call: TRBV24-1; cdr3_length: 14; d_call: .; j_call: TRBJ2-3
cdr3_aa: CASRNDRGDDSNQPQHF; cdr3_nt: TGTGCCAGCAGAAACGACAGGGGGGACGATAGCAATCAGCCCCAGCATTTT; clone_size: .; v_call: TRBV28; cdr3_length: 17; d_call: TRBD1; j_call: TRBJ1-5
cdr3_aa: CASRSMAGTGIYEQYF; cdr3_nt: TGCGCCAGCAGATCAATGGCGGGGACTGGCATCTACGAACAGTACTTC; clone_size: once; v_call: TRBV4-1; cdr3_length: 16; d_call: .; j_call: TRBJ2-4
cdr3_aa: CATSDLIHSGGQETQYF; cdr3_nt: TGTGCCACCAGTGATTTGATACATAGCGGGGGCCAAGAGACCCAGTACTTC; clone_size: .; v_call: TRBV24-1; cdr3_length: 17; d_call: TRBD2; j_call: TRBJ2-5
cdr3_aa: CSVETGEYNEQFF; cdr3_nt: TGCAGCGTTGAGACAGGGGAATACAATGAGCAGTTCTTC; clone_size: many; v_call: TRBV29-1; cdr3_length: 13; d_call: TRBD1; j_call: TRBJ2-1
cdr3_aa: CARRGIYSADTQYF; cdr3_nt: TGTGCCCGCAGGGGGATTTATTCCGCAGATACGCAGTATTTT; clone_size: few; v_call: TRBV6-5; cdr3_length: 14; d_call: TRBD1; j_call: TRBJ2-3
cdr3_aa: CASSLSSGSIHEQYF; cdr3_nt: TGTGCCAGCAGTTTATCCAGCGGGAGTATTCACGAGCAGTACTTC; clone_size: many; v_call: TRBV12-3/TRBV12-4; cdr3_length: 15; d_call: TRBD2; j_call: TRBJ2-7
cdr3_aa: CASSQDPSGNGYTF; cdr3_nt: TGTGCCAGCAGCCAAGATCCTTCGGGAAATGGCTACACCTTC; clone_size: .; v_call: TRBV3-1; cdr3_length: 14; d_call: .; j_call: TRBJ1-2
cdr3_aa: CASSWRGQEGQYF; cdr3_nt: TGTGCCAGCAGTTGGAGGGGCCAGGAGGGCCAGTACTTC; clone_size: few; v_call: TRBV12-3/TRBV12-4; cdr3_length: 13; d_call: .; j_call: TRBJ2-7